What follows are 20 T cell receptor beta chains derived from one specimen sequenced in a study of blood T cell repertoires in COVID-19. Sequenced by immunoSEQ multiplex PCR; TCRdb stores in-frame clones only, minus some. The sample has around 100,000 clones; roughly 91% are singletons. Material for sequencing was peripheral blood. These receptors came from a man aged 18 to 35 with COVID-19, enrolled during active disease.

This rearrangement joins TRBV7-6 to TRBJ2-1, with a possible D match to TRBD2 (6 bases). The CDR3 spans 15 residues. From germline, CDR1 is SGHVS and CDR2 FNYEAQ. Trimming cost V 7 bases and J 7 bases, with 20 bases left between them. CDR3 sequence: CASISQGGSGNEQFF. CDR3 in DNA: TGTGCCAGCATCTCCCAGGGAGGTTCAGGGAATGAGCAGTTCTTC.

J is TRBJ2-5 and V is TRBV4-3; 7 bases are a match to TRBD2. The CDR3 loop spans 14 amino acids. Per germline, CDR1 LGHNA and CDR2 YSLEER. Trimming at V came to 4 bases and at J to 2 bases, leaving 4 bases not matched to a gene. In DNA form, the CDR3 reads TGCGCCAGCAGCCGAGAGCGGGGACAAGAGACCCAGTACTTC. Translation gives CASSRERGQETQYF.

The chain uses TRBV30 and TRBJ1-5; the D gene is possibly TRBD1 (6 bases). In germline, CDR1 is GTSNPN, CDR2 SVGIG (reference sequence). V lost 5 bases and J 5 bases, leaving 13 bases between the germline ends. The CDR3 contains 13 residues. The CDR3 nucleotides are TGTGCCTGGGGGGATTCAGGGGATCAGCCCCAGCATTTT. Translation: CAWGDSGDQPQHF.

This chain uses TRBV7-2 with TRBJ2-7; no clear D. The length of the CDR3 is 14 residues. Germline V CDR1 and CDR2: SGHTA, FQGNSA. V lost 3 bases, J lost 1 base, and 10 bases lay in between. The CDR3 sequence: CASSLVRTSYEQYF. The CDR3 coding sequence is TGTGCCAGCAGCTTGGTTCGAACTTCCTACGAGCAGTACTTC.

The chain has TRBV4-3 and TRBJ2-7; perhaps TRBD2 as D (7 bases). This CDR3 is 16 amino acids long. CDR1 LGHNA and CDR2 YSLEER come from the germline V gene. The ends were cut back, 4 bases at V and 5 bases at J, with 21 bases in the middle. As DNA, the CDR3 is TGCGCCAGCAGCCCCCAAGCCGGGGGGCGCCTCAACGAGCAGTACTTC. This gives the protein CASSPQAGGRLNEQYF.

The J gene is TRBJ2-3, the V gene TRBV5-1; 8 bases are a match to TRBD1. Per germline, CDR1 SGHRS and CDR2 YFSETQ. The CDR3 contains 15 residues. V trimming: 4 bases; J trimming: 2 bases; junction bases outside the gene matches: 6. CDR3 protein: CASSPRDRHTDTQYF. In nucleotides, the CDR3 is TGCGCCAGCAGCCCGCGGGACAGGCACACAGATACGCAGTATTTT.

This clone came up once. This chain joins TRBV7-2 and TRBJ1-1; 8 bases are a match to TRBD1. Trimming at V came to 2 bases and at J to 3 bases, leaving 8 bases not matched to a gene. Per the germline V gene, CDR1 is SGHTA and CDR2 is FQGNSA. This CDR3 is built from 16 residues. The CDR3 protein is CASSLTDRVGYTEAFF. In DNA form, the CDR3 reads TGTGCCAGCAGCTTAACGGACAGGGTTGGGTACACTGAAGCTTTCTTT.

V is TRBV30 and J is TRBJ2-7; 8 bases are shared with TRBD2. CDR3 length: 13 residues. CDR1 and CDR2 (germline): GTSNPN, SVGIG (reference sequence). V dropped 4 bases and J dropped 7; count of bases not matched to a gene: 9. This chain's CDR3 is CAWTRRGGIEQYF. The CDR3 coding sequence is TGTGCCTGGACCCGCCGGGGGGGGATAGAGCAGTACTTC.

The chain uses TRBV7-5 and TRBJ2-7; the DNA was not compared with TRBD2, the D call given in the table. TRBV7-5 is annotated as a pseudogene. The CDR3 extends over 15 amino acids. CDR3 protein: CARSRSGTPSHEQYF. The CDR3 bases are TGTGCCAGAAGCCGTAGCGGGACGCCCAGTCACGAGCAGTACTTC.

This chain connects TRBV9 to TRBJ1-2; weak D call: TRBD1 (5 bases). The germline V gene has CDR1 SGDLS and CDR2 YYNGEE. The CDR3 is 14 residues long. V lost 4 bases and J lost 8, with 18 bases in between. The CDR3 here is CASSPMGGASGYTF. CDR3 bases: TGTGCCAGCAGCCCCATGGGTGGGGCAAGCGGCTACACCTTC. Based on the CDR3 plus reference TRBV9 and TRBJ1-2, the full variable domain is DSGVTQTPKHLITATGQRVTLRCSPRSGDLSVYWYQQSLDQGLQFLIQYYNGEERAKGNILERFSAQQFPDLHSELNLSSLELGDSALYFCASSPMGGASGYTFGSGTRLTVV.

The J gene is TRBJ2-7, the V gene TRBV11-2, with 7 bases identical to TRBD1. V trimming: 5 bases; J trimming: 0 bases; junction bases outside the gene matches: 16. The V gene's germline CDR1 is SGHAT and CDR2 FQNNGV. This CDR3 has 18 amino acids. CDR3 sequence (DNA): TGTGCCAGCAGCACACAAAATCCTACAGGGGCCCGCTCCTACGAGCAGTACTTC. Residues: CASSTQNPTGARSYEQYF.

This chain joins TRBV5-4 and TRBJ1-1; no clear D gene. This CDR3 contains 13 residues. Per the germline V gene, CDR1 is SGHNT and CDR2 is YYREEE (reference sequence). Trimming took 2 bases from V and 1 from J, leaving 6 bases between them. CDR3 loop: CASSFSRNTEAFF. Here the CDR3 DNA reads TGTGCCAGCAGCTTCTCCCGGAACACTGAAGCTTTCTTT.

The CDR3: CASSLQGAGNQPQHF. In DNA, the CDR3 is TGTGCCAGCAGCTTACAGGGGGCAGGGAATCAGCCCCAGCATTTT. The gene calls are TRBV7-2 and TRBJ1-5; TRBD1 matches at 8 bases. Germline CDR1 and CDR2: SGHTA and FQGNSA. The length of the CDR3 is 15 residues. The V and J ends lost 2 bases and 4 bases, in that order; junction bases with no gene match: 4.

This clone was picked up a small number of times. The chain recombines TRBV9 with TRBJ2-1; the match to TRBD2 covers 7 bases. This CDR3 is 14 amino acids long. Germline V gene data show CDR1 as SGDLS and CDR2 as YYNGEE. The junction had 8 bases not matched to a gene; V was cut back by 3 bases and J by 8 bases. DNA for the CDR3: TGTGCCAGCAGCGGCGGCGGGAGTCTCGATGAGCAGTTCTTC. It specifies CASSGGGSLDEQFF. The full variable domain, rest sourced from reference TRBV9 and TRBJ2-1, is DSGVTQTPKHLITATGQRVTLRCSPRSGDLSVYWYQQSLDQGLQFLIQYYNGEERAKGNILERFSAQQFPDLHSELNLSSLELGDSALYFCASSGGGSLDEQFFGPGTRLTVL.

The CDR3 loop is CASSVALAGDTGELFF. CDR3 nucleotide sequence: TGTGCCAGCAGCGTAGCCCTAGCGGGAGACACCGGGGAGCTGTTTTTT. This sequence joins TRBV9 and TRBJ2-2, with 10 bases that match TRBD2. V dropped 0 bases and J dropped 3; count of bases not matched to a gene: 2. CDR3 length: 16 residues. Germline V lookup: CDR1 SGDLS, CDR2 YYNGEE.

The chain is built from TRBV7-2 and TRBJ2-1, with 7 positions matching TRBD2. The V gene's germline CDR1 is SGHTA and CDR2 FQGNSA. The CDR3 extends over 16 amino acids. Trimming removed 1 base from V and 4 bases from J; junction bases left unmatched: 7. CDR3 in amino acids: CASSLVLAGEYNEQFF. In DNA form, the CDR3 reads TGTGCCAGCAGCTTAGTTCTGGCGGGAGAGTACAATGAGCAGTTCTTC.

V gene TRBV5-4 combines with J gene TRBJ2-7, with D maybe TRBD1 (5 bases). Germline CDR1 is SGHNT and CDR2 is YYREEE (reference sequence). With 0 bases removed from V and 0 bases from J, the gap between germline ends came to 13 bases. The CDR3 runs 16 residues. The DNA of the CDR3 is TGTGCCAGCAGCTTGGCCCAGGGCCTTAGCTCCTACGAGCAGTACTTC. This gives the protein CASSLAQGLSSYEQYF.

The rearrangement joins TRBV5-1 to TRBJ2-7, with TRBD2 matching 12 bases. The ends lost 4 bases at V and 3 bases at J; junction bases unmatched: 5. CDR3 size: 15 residues. CDR1 and CDR2 from the germline V gene are SGHRS and YFSETQ. The CDR3 region has the DNA TGCGCCAGCAGCGTACCACTAGCGGGAGGCTACGAGCAGTACTTC. Translating gives CASSVPLAGGYEQYF.

The rearrangement joins TRBV18 to TRBJ1-4; D remains ambiguous. V was pared by 6 bases and J by 8 bases, with 10 bases between. The CDR3 is 12 amino acids. Germline lookup yields CDR1 KGHSH and CDR2 LQKENI. The CDR3: CASSRDLEKLFF. CDR3 DNA sequence: TGTGCCAGCTCTCGTGACTTGGAAAAACTGTTTTTT.

The J gene is TRBJ2-3, the V gene TRBV9, with 8 bases identical to TRBD1. In germline, CDR1 is SGDLS, CDR2 YYNGEE. The CDR3 is made up of 15 amino acids. Losses at the gene ends were 4 bases for V and 2 bases for J; bases not matched to a gene: 6. CDR3 residues: CASSPWTGPTDTQYF. The CDR3 DNA sequence: TGTGCCAGCAGCCCATGGACAGGGCCCACAGATACGCAGTATTTT.